Below, 10 T cell receptor beta chains from the same sample are listed, as sequenced in a study of human T cells and chemical hapten exposure. From the RACE reads, TCRdb called clonotypes with MiXCR, one entry per CDR3 protein. The table lists fewer than 300,000 distinct CDR3 sequences, 7.5% to 9% of them singletons. Time point given: pre-sensitization, week 0. Treatment: therapeutic diphenylcyclopropenone sensitization with weekly scalp DPC. The sample consisted of whole blood, taken in connection with sensitization to the hapten diphenylcyclopropenone (DPC). All receptors derive from a woman between 35 and 50 years old with alopecia areata. Some clones in this sample may be carry-over from other donors' samples.

The chain employs TRBV6-5 and TRBJ2-7; TRBD2 matches 9 bases. This CDR3 comprises 14 residues. V shed 2 bases, J shed 6 bases, and the junction held 5 bases outside the gene matches. The V gene's germline CDR1 is MNHEY and CDR2 SVGAGI. CDR3 in DNA: TGTGCCAGCAGTTACGCGGGAGGGCCTCTCGAGCAGTACTTC. This sequence encodes CASSYAGGPLEQYF.

V usage is TRBV7-2 and J usage is TRBJ2-1; D gene ambiguous. Germline V gene lookup returns CDR1 SGHTA and CDR2 FQGNSA. The CDR3 consists of 15 residues. V lost 7 bases and J 2 bases, leaving 15 bases between the germline ends. CDR3 DNA sequence: TGTGCCAGCATGCTGTTTCTGCCCCCCTACAATGAGCAGTTCTTC. Residues: CASMLFLPPYNEQFF.

There are many counts of this clonotype. The chain is built from TRBV5-1 and TRBJ2-7, with 7 bases aligning to TRBD1. The CDR3 is 14 residues long. Trimming cost V 0 bases and J 2 bases; bases outside gene matches: 2. The germline V gene has CDR1 SGHRS and CDR2 YFSETQ. Written as DNA, the CDR3 is TGCGCCAGCAGCTTGGGGGACAGAGCCTACGAGCAGTACTTC. This sequence encodes CASSLGDRAYEQYF.

The table lists this clonotype with a few counts. The rearrangement joins TRBV5-1 to TRBJ2-2; D unresolved. Per the germline V gene, CDR1 is SGHRS and CDR2 is YFSETQ. V was clipped by 3 bases and J by 7 bases, with 7 bases between them. The CDR3 is made up of 12 amino acids. CDR3 residues: CASSSIGGELFF. The CDR3 nucleotides are TGCGCCAGCAGCTCTATCGGCGGGGAGCTGTTTTTT.

Only a few counts were recorded for this clonotype. The CDR3: CASSLTESEAFF. The CDR3 region has the DNA TGCGCCAGCAGCCTGACCGAATCTGAAGCTTTCTTT. The chain links TRBV5-1 to TRBJ1-1, with D hard to call. V was trimmed by 4 bases and J by 6 bases, leaving 10 bases between them. The germline gives CDR1 SGHRS, CDR2 YFSETQ. CDR3 size: 12 residues. The full variable domain, with the rest looked up from reference TRBV5-1 and TRBJ1-1, is KAGVTQTPRYLIKTRGQQVTLSCSPISGHRSVSWYQQTPGQGLQFLFEYFSETQRNKGNFPGRFSGRQFSNSRSEMNVSTLELGDSALYLCASSLTESEAFFGQGTRLTVV.

The chain combines TRBV7-9 with TRBJ1-1; D is undetermined. Germline V gene lookup returns CDR1 SEHNR and CDR2 FQNEAQ (reference sequence). The CDR3 has 14 amino acids. Trimming removed 1 base at V and 2 bases at J, with 8 bases between. CDR3 DNA: TGTGCCAGCAGCTTAGGGGCCGGTAACACTGAAGCTTTCTTT. Translation gives CASSLGAGNTEAFF. The entire variable domain, with the rest obtained from reference TRBV7-9 and TRBJ1-1, is as follows: DTGVSQNPRHKITKRGQNVTFRCDPISEHNRLYWYRQTLGQGPEFLTYFQNEAQLEKSRLLSDRFSAERPKGSFSTLEIQRTEQGDSAMYLCASSLGAGNTEAFFGQGTRLTVV.

This chain joins TRBV12-3 or TRBV12-4 and TRBJ2-5, with 10 nucleotides matching TRBD2. The ends lost 5 bases at V and 5 bases at J; junction bases unmatched: 11. This CDR3 contains 16 residues. CDR3 nucleotides: TGTGCCAGCAGTCCCTGGACTAGCGGTAAAAAGGAGACCCAGTACTTC. Translation gives CASSPWTSGKKETQYF.

The sample holds a few counts of this clonotype. The chain recombines TRBV3-1 with TRBJ1-5; 7 nucleotides match TRBD1. The germline V gene has CDR1 LGHDT and CDR2 YNNKEL (reference sequence). V shed 5 bases, J shed 7 bases, and the junction held 8 bases outside the gene matches. CDR3 size: 14 residues. CDR3 amino acids: CASSEAGGGQPQHF. The CDR3 DNA reads TGTGCCAGCAGCGAGGCAGGGGGAGGGCAGCCCCAGCATTTT.

Only a few counts were recorded for this clonotype. The chain joins TRBV4-1 to TRBJ2-3; D is unclear. V was pared by 1 base and J by 0 bases, with 8 bases between. This CDR3 has 15 residues. Germline values: CDR1 MGHRA, CDR2 YSYEKL. The DNA for the CDR3 is TGCGCCAGCAGCCAAGTAACGGGTAGCACAGATACGCAGTATTTT. Residues: CASSQVTGSTDTQYF.

J is TRBJ2-1 and V is TRBV29-1, with 9 positions matching TRBD2. CDR3 size: 15 residues. Trimming took 1 base from V and 9 from J; bases not matched to a gene: 10. From germline, CDR1 is SQVTM and CDR2 ANQGSEA. The CDR3 DNA reads as TGCAGCGTTGAAGGGTCGACTAGCGGAACCTTTGAGCAGTTCTTC. Translation: CSVEGSTSGTFEQFF.